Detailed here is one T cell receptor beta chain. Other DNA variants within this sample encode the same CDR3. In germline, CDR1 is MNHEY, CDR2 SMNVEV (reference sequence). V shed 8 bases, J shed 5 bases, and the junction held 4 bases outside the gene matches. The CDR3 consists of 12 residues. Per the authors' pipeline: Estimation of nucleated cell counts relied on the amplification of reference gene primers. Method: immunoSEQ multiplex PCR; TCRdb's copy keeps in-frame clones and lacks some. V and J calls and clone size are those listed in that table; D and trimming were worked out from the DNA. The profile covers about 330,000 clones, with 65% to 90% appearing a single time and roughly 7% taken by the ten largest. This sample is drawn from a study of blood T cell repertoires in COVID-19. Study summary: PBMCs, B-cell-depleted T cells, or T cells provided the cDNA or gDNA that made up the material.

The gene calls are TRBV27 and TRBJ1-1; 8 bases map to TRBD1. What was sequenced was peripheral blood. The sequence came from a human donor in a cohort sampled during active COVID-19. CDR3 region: CASSTGGTEAFF. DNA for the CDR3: TGTGCCAGCTCCACAGGGGGAACTGAAGCTTTCTTT.